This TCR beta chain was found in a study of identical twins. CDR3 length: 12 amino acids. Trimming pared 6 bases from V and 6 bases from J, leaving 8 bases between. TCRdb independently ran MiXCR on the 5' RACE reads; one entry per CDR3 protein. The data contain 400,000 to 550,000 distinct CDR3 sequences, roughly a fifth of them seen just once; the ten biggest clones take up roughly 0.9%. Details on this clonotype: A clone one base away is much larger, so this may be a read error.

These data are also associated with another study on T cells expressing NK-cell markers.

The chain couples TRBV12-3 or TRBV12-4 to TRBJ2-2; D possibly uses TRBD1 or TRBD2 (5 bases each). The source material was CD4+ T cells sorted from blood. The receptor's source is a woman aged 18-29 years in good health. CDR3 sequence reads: CASRRDAGELFF. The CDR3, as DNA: TGTGCCAGCAGACGGGACGCCGGGGAGCTGTTTTTT.